This T cell receptor (beta chain) was recorded in a study of persistence of HIV-infected CD4 T cells (dated by TCRdb to 2019 to 2021). For the wider study: The median time participants had been on suppressive ART was approximately eight years. Peripheral blood samples of up to about 200 mL were taken at multiple time points, with the exception of a couple of participants who underwent leukapheresis at a single time point. Anti-CD3/anti-CD28 stimulation activated a higher proportion of cells, with a lower memory fraction, than antigen stimulation. CMV- and HIV-1 Gag-responding CD4+ T cells were isolated from ART-treated individuals so that antigen-driven clonal expansion of HIV-1-infected cells could be examined. TCRbeta sequencing assessed the clonality of all cells in each sorted population, while proviral sequencing assessed the clonality of infected cells. For the TCR cluster analysis across participants, 8 participants were included for CMV and six or seven participants for Gag. Findings and caveats that apply to the study as a whole: Restriction of bulk TCR analyses to the rare CMV-responding cells that actually carried HIV-1 proviruses was not possible. Degenerate expanded CDR3beta sequences were enriched in antigen-responding cells, suggesting convergent selection of CD4+ responses to CMV and Gag. Significantly lower TCRbeta richness was observed in CMV- and Gag-responding cells than in anti-CD3/anti-CD28-responding cells, and higher oligoclonality was observed in CMV-responding cells than in CD3/CD28-stimulated and Gag-responding cells. Only a small number of individuals took part in the study, and the range of antigens tested was limited. A correlation was observed between TCR oligoclonality and proviral oligoclonality within the same sorted populations.

According to the study, the label for this sample's treatment or condition signals: suppressive antiretroviral therapy. As a nonspecific positive control representing the CD4+ T cell repertoire, the cells were stimulated with anti-CD3/anti-CD28 magnetic beads. Sorting of responding CD4+ T cells was based on upregulation of both CD40 ligand and CD69. HIV-1-infected adults in whom suppressive ART had been started during chronic infection were enrolled as participants. Participants had undetectable plasma HIV-1 RNA below 50 copies/mL for at least 4 years. To be included, participants needed a CD4+ T cell count above 400 cells/uL and a positive CMV serology. Before stimulation, PBMCs were isolated using density centrifugation and depleted of CD8+ T cells. Stimulation of CD8-depleted PBMCs was carried out for approximately 17 hours with anti-CD28/CD49d costimulation, CD40-blocking antibody and enfuvirtide, to prevent new infections. Sorting was done on either a Beckman Coulter MoFlo Legacy or an XDP sorter, and propidium iodide was used to exclude dead cells. The QIAamp DNA Mini Kit was used for genomic DNA extraction from samples above one million cells, and the Quick-DNA Microprep Kit was used otherwise.

For this clone: This clone's antigen is unknown. No clone much larger than this one lies a single base away; base qualities are absent.

The immunoSEQ hsTCRB assay version 4 in survey mode was used to sequence TCRbeta repertoires from genomic DNA. For TCRbeta sequencing, genomic DNA was diluted to 10 ng/uL, and up to about 1 ug was used per sample. The study's own analysis went as follows. Analysis of the TCRbeta data was done in ImmunoSeq Analyzer 3.0, and diversity was computed on productive nucleotide rearrangements. Lower-bound TCR diversity was estimated with the improved Chao index, and clonality with the Gini coefficient using the Immunarch R package. Different nucleotide rearrangements encoding the same CDR3beta amino acid sequence were counted as distinct clonotypes. Differential abundance analysis identified TCRbeta sequences significantly enriched in antigen-responding cells relative to anti-CD3/anti-CD28-activated cells. TCRs were clustered by predicted peptide-MHC specificity with GLIPH2, both within individual participants and across merged participant data sets. This is the immuneACCESS table as TCRdb keeps it, with only in-frame sequences that have V and J called. A part of the clones is gone; compared with another copy, unresolved V genes explain less than half, and the rest is unexplained. Clone size and the V and J calls come from that table; the DNA yielded D and trimming. The sample table contains about 51,000 clones; only one count was recorded for around 89% of them. 3.3% of the sample is taken by the ten largest.

CDR1 and CDR2 (SGHDN, FVKESK) derive from the germline V gene. Measured from the cysteine to the phenylalanine, the CDR3 is 13 residues long. Only the CDR3 region is kept as DNA, spanning 39 bases read in frame from base 1. V is shortened by 1 base, J by 5 bases, and the region joining them spans 8 bases. The clonotype comes from an adult woman with HIV who was CMV-seropositive. The rearranged chain carries TRBV14 and TRBJ1-1; the D gene is unclear. The source was CD4+ T cells sorted from PBMCs after 18-hour stimulation, collected from a patient who received antiretroviral therapy. The cell subset or site label corresponds to: CD40L+CD69+ CD4 T cells responding to anti-CD3/anti-CD28 beads, representing the overall repertoire. CDR3 loop: CASSQAIKTEAFF. In nucleotide form, the sequence is TGTGCCAGCAGCCAAGCAATTAAGACTGAAGCTTTCTTT. With the rest looked up from the reference TRBV14 and TRBJ1-1 genes rather than sequenced, the full variable domain is EAGVTQFPSHSVIEKGQTVTLRCDPISGHDNLYWYRRVMGKEIKFLLHFVKESKQDESGMPNNRFLAERTGGTYSTLKVQPAELEDSGVYFCASSQAIKTEAFFGQGTRLTVV.